This TCR beta chain was obtained from a study of shared clonotypes between healthy human individuals. As for the study in general: Participating donors consisted of two women and a few men aged 18 to 49.

V shed 7 bases, J shed 4 bases, and the junction held 18 bases outside the gene matches. CDR1 and CDR2 (germline): SQVTM, ANQGSEA. This CDR3 contains 17 residues. This clone was counted many times. Its antigen is unidentified. The method was immunoSEQ multiplex PCR; TCRdb's version includes in-frame clones alone and lacks a portion of them. The data contain approximately 100,000 clones, 65% to 75% of them singletons. General study findings and limits: Some naive CD4 clonotypes, 5% to 5.5%, turned up in common across several donors. Richness estimates generally favored naive over memory subsets. Sampling included only blood; tissue repertoires likely differ.

The specimen was memory CD8+ T cells sorted from blood. The subset: CD45RO+ cells pooled with CCR7-negative TemRA cells. This receptor was obtained from a woman aged 25 to 45 in good health. This chain connects TRBV29-1 to TRBJ2-3, with TRBD1 identical over 9 bases. The CDR3 DNA reads TGCAGCGCAACGATTTTACAAGGACAGGGGAGGGCAGATACGCAGTATTTT. It codes for CSATILQGQGRADTQYF.